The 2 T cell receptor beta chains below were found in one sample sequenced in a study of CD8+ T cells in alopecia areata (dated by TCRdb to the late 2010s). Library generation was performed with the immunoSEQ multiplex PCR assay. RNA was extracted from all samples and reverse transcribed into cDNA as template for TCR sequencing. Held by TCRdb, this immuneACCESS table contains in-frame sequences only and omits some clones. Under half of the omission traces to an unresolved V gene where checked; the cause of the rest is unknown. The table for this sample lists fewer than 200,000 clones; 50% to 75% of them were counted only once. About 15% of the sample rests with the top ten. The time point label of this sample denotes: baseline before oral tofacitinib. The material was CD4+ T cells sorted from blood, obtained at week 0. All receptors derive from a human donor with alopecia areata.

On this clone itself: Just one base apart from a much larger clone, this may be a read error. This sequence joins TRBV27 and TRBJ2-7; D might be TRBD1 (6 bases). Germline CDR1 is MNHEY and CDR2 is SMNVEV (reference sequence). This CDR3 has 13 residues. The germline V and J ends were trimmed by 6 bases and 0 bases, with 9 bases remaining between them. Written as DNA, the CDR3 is TGTGCCAGCAGAGTGGACAGCTCCTACGAGCAGTACTTC. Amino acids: CASRVDSSYEQYF.

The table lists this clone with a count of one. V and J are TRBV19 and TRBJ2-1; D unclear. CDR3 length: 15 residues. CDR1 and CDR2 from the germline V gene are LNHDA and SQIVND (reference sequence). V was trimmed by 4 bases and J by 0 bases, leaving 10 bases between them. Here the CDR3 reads CASSRTRFSYNEQFF. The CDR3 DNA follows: TGTGCCAGTAGTAGAACACGCTTCTCCTACAATGAGCAGTTCTTC. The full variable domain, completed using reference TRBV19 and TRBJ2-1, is DGGITQSPKYLFRKEGQNVTLSCEQNLNHDAMYWYRQDPGQGLRLIYYSQIVNDFQKGDIAEGYSVSREKKESFPLTVTSAQKNPTAFYLCASSRTRFSYNEQFFGPGTRLTVL.